These T cell receptor beta chains were read from a single sample in a study of CD8 T cells in Susac syndrome. TCRdb recomputed calls from the immunoSEQ multiplex PCR reads with MiXCR, one row per CDR3 protein. The sample holds about 94,000 distinct CDR3 sequences, around 94% seen once. The material sequenced was CD4+ T cells from PBMCs. These receptors all stem from a human donor with Susac syndrome. Both conserved end residues are part of each CDR3. Fields, in order: D gene, J gene, V gene, clone size, CDR3 DNA, CDR3 protein. D genes are given only for firm matches. Not every row has a clone size; where given, it reads once, few, many or a size class.

d_call: NA; j_call: TRBJ1-1; v_call: TRBV7-3; clone_size: NA; cdr3_nt: TGTGCCAGCAGCCCACAAGGGACATTGAACACTGAAGCTTTCTTT; cdr3_aa: CASSPQGTLNTEAFF
d_call: NA; j_call: TRBJ2-1; v_call: TRBV5-8; clone_size: NA; cdr3_nt: TGTGCCAGCAGCTCTTGGAGGAGGGGACCTTACAATGAGCAGTTCTTC; cdr3_aa: CASSSWRRGPYNEQFF
d_call: NA; j_call: TRBJ2-5; v_call: TRBV7-9; clone_size: NA; cdr3_nt: TGTGCCAGCCTACCAGGAGGGGGGGCCGGGGAGACCCAGTACTTC; cdr3_aa: CASLPGGGAGETQYF
d_call: TRBD2; j_call: TRBJ2-1; v_call: TRBV28; clone_size: NA; cdr3_nt: TGTGCCAGCAGTAACAGGGGACTAGCTAACAATGAGCAGTTCTTC; cdr3_aa: CASSNRGLANNEQFF
d_call: NA; j_call: TRBJ1-1; v_call: TRBV6-2/TRBV6-3; clone_size: once; cdr3_nt: TGTGCCAGCAGTTACCCCTCCGGGAACGGATTGAACACTGAAGCTTTCTTT; cdr3_aa: CASSYPSGNGLNTEAFF
d_call: NA; j_call: TRBJ2-3; v_call: TRBV7-3; clone_size: NA; cdr3_nt: TGTGCCAGCAGCTTACTGGGGGATACGCAGTATTTT; cdr3_aa: CASSLLGDTQYF
d_call: TRBD1; j_call: TRBJ2-1; v_call: TRBV9; clone_size: NA; cdr3_nt: TGTGCCAGCAGCGTGGGACAGAGAGGCAATGAGCAGTTCTTC; cdr3_aa: CASSVGQRGNEQFF
d_call: NA; j_call: TRBJ1-4; v_call: TRBV30; clone_size: NA; cdr3_nt: TGTGCCTGGAAGCGTACGGACGGGGGAGAAAAACTGTTTTTT; cdr3_aa: CAWKRTDGGEKLFF
d_call: NA; j_call: TRBJ2-5; v_call: TRBV9; clone_size: once; cdr3_nt: TGTGCCAGCAGCCAACTAGGTACAGAGACCCAGTACTTC; cdr3_aa: CASSQLGTETQYF
d_call: TRBD1; j_call: TRBJ1-2; v_call: TRBV7-9; clone_size: NA; cdr3_nt: TGTGCCAGCAGCTACCCGGACAGGGCAGGCTACACCTTC; cdr3_aa: CASSYPDRAGYTF
d_call: NA; j_call: TRBJ2-2; v_call: TRBV21-1; clone_size: NA; cdr3_nt: TGTGCCAGCATTGCCCCGAACACCGGGGAGCTGTTTTTT; cdr3_aa: CASIAPNTGELFF
d_call: NA; j_call: TRBJ2-7; v_call: TRBV6-5; clone_size: NA; cdr3_nt: TGTGCCAGCAGGGAGACAGCCCGTGTTGGGGAGCAGTACTTC; cdr3_aa: CASRETARVGEQYF
d_call: NA; j_call: TRBJ1-5; v_call: TRBV5-1; clone_size: NA; cdr3_nt: TGCGCCAGCAGCTCATACGTTGGTCAGCCCCAGCATTTT; cdr3_aa: CASSSYVGQPQHF
d_call: TRBD1; j_call: TRBJ1-2; v_call: TRBV25-1; clone_size: NA; cdr3_nt: TGTGCCAGCAGTGCACAGGGGATTGGCTACACCTTC; cdr3_aa: CASSAQGIGYTF
d_call: NA; j_call: TRBJ2-7; v_call: TRBV23-1; clone_size: NA; cdr3_nt: TGCGCCAGCAGAGTGTCCCCGACCGGCTACGAGCAGTACTTC; cdr3_aa: CASRVSPTGYEQYF
d_call: NA; j_call: TRBJ1-5; v_call: TRBV20-1; clone_size: NA; cdr3_nt: TGCAGTGCTAGAATCCGAGGGGGGCGAAGCAATCAGCCCCAGCATTTT; cdr3_aa: CSARIRGGRSNQPQHF
d_call: NA; j_call: TRBJ1-2; v_call: TRBV12-3/TRBV12-4; clone_size: few; cdr3_nt: TGTGCCAGCAGTTTCGAGGGTTATGGCTACACCTTC; cdr3_aa: CASSFEGYGYTF
d_call: TRBD2; j_call: TRBJ2-5; v_call: TRBV10-3; clone_size: NA; cdr3_nt: TGTGCCATCAGTGAGTCGACGGCGCTGGGACTAACCTTCCGGGAGACCCAGTACTTC; cdr3_aa: CAISESTALGLTFRETQYF
d_call: TRBD2; j_call: TRBJ2-2; v_call: TRBV2; clone_size: NA; cdr3_nt: TGTGCCAGTGGACTAGCGGGGAACACCGGGGAGCTGTTTTTT; cdr3_aa: CASGLAGNTGELFF
d_call: NA; j_call: TRBJ1-1; v_call: TRBV2; clone_size: NA; cdr3_nt: TGTGCCAGCAGTGAGATTTCAGGGAACACTGAAGCTTTCTTT; cdr3_aa: CASSEISGNTEAFF
d_call: NA; j_call: TRBJ1-1; v_call: TRBV3-1; clone_size: NA; cdr3_nt: TGTGCCAGCAGCCAATTTCAGGGGCGGAGGGCTTTCTTT; cdr3_aa: CASSQFQGRRAFF
d_call: NA; j_call: TRBJ2-2; v_call: TRBV7-9; clone_size: NA; cdr3_nt: TGTGCCAGCGGCCCCAGACTCCCGAACACCGGGGAGCTGTTTTTT; cdr3_aa: CASGPRLPNTGELFF
d_call: TRBD1; j_call: TRBJ2-6; v_call: TRBV29-1; clone_size: NA; cdr3_nt: TGCAGCGTTGGGGGACAGGGGGCCGGGGCCAACGTCCTGACTTTC; cdr3_aa: CSVGGQGAGANVLTF
d_call: NA; j_call: TRBJ2-4; v_call: TRBV5-1; clone_size: NA; cdr3_nt: TGCGCCAGCAGCTACAGGGAGATTCAGTACTTC; cdr3_aa: CASSYREIQYF
d_call: TRBD2; j_call: TRBJ2-3; v_call: TRBV20-1; clone_size: NA; cdr3_nt: TGCAGTGCTAGAGGCGGGGGGAACACAGATACGCAGTATTTT; cdr3_aa: CSARGGGNTDTQYF
d_call: TRBD2; j_call: TRBJ2-1; v_call: TRBV5-6; clone_size: NA; cdr3_nt: TGTGCCAGCAGCTTGCCTAGCGGTCACAATGAGCAGTTCTTC; cdr3_aa: CASSLPSGHNEQFF